These 28 T cell receptor beta chains came from one sample sequenced in a study of blood T cell repertoires in COVID-19. TCRdb's copy holds only in-frame clones and misses some; the assay was immunoSEQ multiplex PCR. The sample has fewer than 65,000 clones; about 88% are singletons. Sequencing input: peripheral blood. Receptor source: a human donor in a cohort sampled during active COVID-19.

This clone appeared once. V gene TRBV9 combines with J gene TRBJ2-2; perhaps TRBD2 as D (5 bases). The CDR3 loop spans 16 amino acids. The V end was cut by 4 bases, the J end by 5 bases, with 18 bases between. Germline V gene lookup returns CDR1 SGDLS and CDR2 YYNGEE. The DNA for the CDR3 is TGTGCCAGCAGCCCCGACGGCGCGGGTCGAACCGGGGAGCTGTTTTTT. Its protein product is CASSPDGAGRTGELFF.

The chain joins TRBV9 to TRBJ2-4; 9 nucleotides match TRBD1. Germline V gives CDR1 SGDLS, CDR2 YYNGEE. The CDR3 has 13 amino acids. V lost 0 bases, J lost 11 bases, and 3 bases stayed unmatched. DNA for the CDR3: TGTGCCAGCAGCGTAGAACAGGGGGCCGTTCAGTACTTC. Translated, it gives CASSVEQGAVQYF.

This chain uses TRBV5-8 with TRBJ1-4; D uncertain. CDR3 length: 14 amino acids. The V and J ends lost 2 bases and 5 bases respectively, with 10 bases between them. The germline gives CDR1 SGHTS, CDR2 YDEGEE. Here the CDR3 DNA reads TGTGCCAGCAGCTTAACCAGGATCAATGAAAAACTGTTTTTT. This gives the protein CASSLTRINEKLFF.

The chain couples TRBV6-5 to TRBJ1-1; D gene unclear. The CDR3 has 15 amino acids. Trimming pared 0 bases from V and 1 base from J, leaving 9 bases between. The germline CDR1 and CDR2 sequences are MNHEY and SVGAGI. The CDR3 sequence is CASSYSPGSNTEAFF. CDR3 nucleotide sequence: TGTGCCAGCAGTTACTCCCCAGGATCGAACACTGAAGCTTTCTTT.

Here the CDR3 reads CASRLAEYYEQYF. DNA for the CDR3: TGTGCCAGCAGACTAGCGGAGTACTACGAGCAGTACTTC. The rearrangement uses TRBV12-3 or TRBV12-4 and TRBJ2-7; 8 nucleotides match TRBD2. The CDR3 has 13 amino acids. J lost 3 bases, V lost 6 bases, and 4 bases had no gene match.

This chain links TRBV19 with TRBJ1-2, with 8 positions matching TRBD1. Trimming cost V 5 bases and J 4 bases; bases outside gene matches: 6. This CDR3 contains 14 residues. The germline CDR1 and CDR2 sequences are LNHDA and SQIVND (reference sequence). The CDR3 DNA sequence: TGTGCCAGTAGTTTAACTCAGGGGGCCTATGGCTACACCTTC. Translation gives CASSLTQGAYGYTF. Full variable domain (missing parts from reference TRBV19 and TRBJ1-2): DGGITQSPKYLFRKEGQNVTLSCEQNLNHDAMYWYRQDPGQGLRLIYYSQIVNDFQKGDIAEGYSVSREKKESFPLTVTSAQKNPTAFYLCASSLTQGAYGYTFGSGTRLTVV.

V is TRBV7-8 and J is TRBJ2-3, with 13 bases identical to TRBD2. Germline V CDR1 and CDR2: SGHVS, FQNEAQ. CDR3 length equals 16 residues. With V trimmed by 5 bases and J by 7 bases, 9 bases remained unmatched. The CDR3 bases are TGTGCCAGCAGCCCTCTGACTAGCGGGGGGTGGAATACGCAGTATTTT. Translated, it gives CASSPLTSGGWNTQYF.

V usage is TRBV6-5 and J usage is TRBJ2-3; a possible D gene is TRBD1 (5 bases). The CDR3 loop spans 14 amino acids. V was pared by 2 bases and J by 3 bases, with 9 bases between. Germline lookup yields CDR1 MNHEY and CDR2 SVGAGI. CDR3 sequence reads: CASSYGQGTDTQYF. DNA of the CDR3: TGTGCCAGCAGTTACGGTCAGGGAACAGATACGCAGTATTTT.

This clone was seen more than once but under ten times. Written as DNA, the CDR3 is TGCGCCAGCAGCCAGGGCCACAATCAGCCCCAGCATTTT. Protein: CASSQGHNQPQHF. This sequence joins TRBV4-3 and TRBJ1-5; no clear D. Germline V gives CDR1 LGHNA, CDR2 YSLEER. With 3 bases removed from V and 3 bases from J, the gap between germline ends came to 6 bases. This CDR3 is 13 amino acids long.

J is TRBJ2-3 and V is TRBV15; 13 positions match TRBD2. Germline V gene sequence: CDR1 LNHNV, CDR2 YYDKDF (reference sequence). The CDR3 sequence is 16 residues long. Losses at the gene ends were 1 base for V and 4 bases for J; bases not matched to a gene: 2. The CDR3 nucleotides read TGTGCCACCAGCAGAGGGACTAGCGGGAGCCCAGATACGCAGTATTTT. This codes for CATSRGTSGSPDTQYF. The variable domain in full, completed from reference TRBV15 and TRBJ2-3, reads DAMVIQNPRYQVTQFGKPVTLSCSQTLNHNVMYWYQQKSSQAPKLLFHYYDKDFNNEADTPDNFQSRRPNTSFCFLDIRSPGLGDTAMYLCATSRGTSGSPDTQYFGPGTRLTVL.

V gene TRBV30 combines with J gene TRBJ2-7; 7 bases line up with TRBD2. Looked up from germline, CDR1 is GTSNPN and CDR2 is SVGIG (reference sequence). Trimming took 4 bases from V and 7 from J; bases not matched to a gene: 7. This CDR3 is 12 amino acids long. The CDR3 region is CAWTAIAGEQYF. As DNA, the CDR3 is TGTGCCTGGACGGCTATAGCGGGTGAGCAGTACTTC.

V usage is TRBV18 and J usage is TRBJ1-4, with D hard to call. CDR1 and CDR2 from the germline V gene are KGHSH and LQKENI. Trimming removed 2 bases at V and 5 bases at J, with 12 bases between. The CDR3 is made up of 15 amino acids. The CDR3 DNA reads TGTGCCAGCTCACCAGGTTCAGGCGAGAATGAAAAACTGTTTTTT. It yields the protein CASSPGSGENEKLFF.

The table lists this clone with a count of one. This chain connects TRBV6-5 to TRBJ1-2, with TRBD1 matching over 8 bases. The V gene end was trimmed by 7 bases and the J gene end by 6 bases; junction bases not matched to a gene: 7. The CDR3 covers 13 residues. In germline, CDR1 is MNHEY, CDR2 SVGAGI. The CDR3 DNA follows: TGTGCCAGCACCTTGGACAGGGCTCATGGCTACACCTTC. Translating gives CASTLDRAHGYTF.

The genes are TRBV7-2 and TRBJ2-2, with a tentative D call TRBD1 (5 bases). Trimming removed 3 bases from V and 0 bases from J, with 8 bases in between. Germline CDR1 reads SGHTA; CDR2 reads FQGNSA. This CDR3 is built from 15 residues. CDR3 sequence: CASSFSRANTGELFF. CDR3 nucleotide sequence: TGTGCCAGCAGCTTTAGCAGGGCGAACACCGGGGAGCTGTTTTTT. The whole variable domain, filled in from reference TRBV7-2 and TRBJ2-2, reads GAGVSQSPSNKVTEKGKDVELRCDPISGHTALYWYRQSLGQGLEFLIYFQGNSAPDKSGLPSDRFSAERTGGSVSTLTIQRTQQEDSAVYLCASSFSRANTGELFFGEGSRLTVL.

V usage is TRBV6-2 or TRBV6-3 and J usage is TRBJ1-4, with D hard to call. The CDR3 consists of 14 residues. CDR1 and CDR2 from the germline V gene are MNHEY and SVGEGT. V dropped 3 bases and J dropped 4 bases, with 9 bases sitting between them. The DNA for the CDR3 is TGTGCCAGCAGTTATTCCGGGATTAATGAAAAACTGTTTTTT. It encodes CASSYSGINEKLFF.

The rearrangement links TRBV10-3 to TRBJ2-3, with D hard to call. Trimming stripped 6 bases from V and 3 bases from J, with 4 bases between. The germline gives CDR1 ENHRY, CDR2 SYGVKD. There are 11 residues in the CDR3. CDR3 protein: CAISQTDTQYF. CDR3 sequence (DNA): TGTGCCATCAGCCAAACAGATACGCAGTATTTT.

The chain couples TRBV5-6 to TRBJ1-3, with D unresolved. This CDR3 has 15 amino acids. Germline V gene lookup returns CDR1 SGHDT and CDR2 YYEEEE. With 3 bases removed from V and 5 bases from J, the gap between germline ends came to 15 bases. The CDR3 DNA reads TGTGCCAGCAGCTCCATTCGACAACAGAGAAACACCATATATTTT. It specifies CASSSIRQQRNTIYF.

The chain recombines TRBV5-1 with TRBJ2-5; D perhaps matches TRBD2 (5 bases). The CDR3 contains 16 residues. Trimming took off 0 bases at V and 2 bases at J, with 14 bases between the two ends. CDR1 is SGHRS, CDR2 YFSETQ, per germline. The DNA of the CDR3 is TGCGCCAGCAGCTTGGGCCAAATTTGGACTCAAGAGACCCAGTACTTC. It codes for CASSLGQIWTQETQYF.

V gene TRBV7-3 combines with J gene TRBJ2-1, with 8 nucleotides matching TRBD1. Per germline, CDR1 SGHTA and CDR2 FQGTGA. Trimming removed 5 bases from V and 10 bases from J; junction bases left unmatched: 13. The CDR3 is made up of 15 amino acids. The CDR3 region is CASSPGQGLLREQFF. CDR3 nucleotide sequence: TGTGCCAGCAGCCCCGGACAGGGTCTGCTGCGGGAGCAGTTCTTC. The variable domain in full, with the rest retrieved from reference TRBV7-3 and TRBJ2-1, is GAGVSQTPSNKVTEKGKYVELRCDPISGHTALYWYRQSLGQGPEFLIYFQGTGAADDSGLPNDRFFAVRPEGSVSTLKIQRTERGDSAVYLCASSPGQGLLREQFFGPGTRLTVL.

The chain is built from TRBV28 and TRBJ2-1; D is possibly TRBD1 (6 bases). The CDR3 is 15 residues long. V lost 4 bases and J lost 2, with 12 bases in between. Germline assignment: CDR1 MDHEN and CDR2 SYDVKM. The CDR3 is CASSSTGETYNEQFF. The CDR3 nucleotides read TGTGCCAGCAGTTCGACAGGCGAAACCTACAATGAGCAGTTCTTC.

The genes are TRBV27 and TRBJ2-1, with TRBD2 matching over 9 bases. After removal of 3 bases from V and 8 bases from J, the junction contained 8 bases not matched to a gene. The CDR3 spans 15 residues. Germline-derived CDR1 and CDR2 are MNHEY and SMNVEV (reference sequence). The CDR3 spells CASSFIGLATDEQFF. The DNA of the CDR3 is TGTGCCAGCAGTTTTATCGGACTAGCGACGGATGAGCAGTTCTTC.

CDR3 sequence (DNA): TGTGCCAGCTCACCCGCGGGCTCAGCCGGGTCCGGAGGGCAGTACTTC. This codes for CASSPAGSAGSGGQYF. This chain uses TRBV18 with TRBJ2-7; TRBD2 might be the D (5 bases). This CDR3 spans 16 amino acids. CDR1 and CDR2 from the germline V gene are KGHSH and LQKENI. V shed 3 bases and J shed 9 bases, with 24 bases lying between them.

The chain joins TRBV29-1 to TRBJ1-2; TRBD1 matches 7 bases. Germline lookup yields CDR1 SQVTM and CDR2 ANQGSEA. Trimming cost V 2 bases and J 7 bases; bases outside gene matches: 7. The length of the CDR3 is 13 residues. The DNA for the CDR3 is TGCAGCGTTGAAAGCCCGACAGGGTCTGGCTACACCTTC. Its protein product is CSVESPTGSGYTF.

CDR3 bases: TGTGCCAGCAGCTTAGCACAGGGGGTACCTTTGGCCGAAGCTTTCTTT. Translation gives CASSLAQGVPLAEAFF. V is TRBV7-8 and J is TRBJ1-1; 8 nucleotides match TRBD1. This CDR3 region has 16 residues. The germline CDR1 and CDR2 sequences are SGHVS and FQNEAQ. The V segment lost 0 bases and the J segment 8 bases; nucleotides outside the gene matches: 11.

In nucleotides, the CDR3 is TGTGCCAGTAGTCAAGGACATACCTTCTATGGCTACACCTTC. This codes for CASSQGHTFYGYTF. The V and J genes are TRBV19 and TRBJ1-2; tentative D call: TRBD1 (5 bases). CDR1 is LNHDA and CDR2 is SQIVND in the germline V gene (reference sequence). The CDR3 runs to 14 residues. The ends were cut back, 5 bases at V and 4 bases at J, with 14 bases in the middle.

The V gene is TRBV19, the J gene TRBJ2-5, with TRBD2 identical over 7 bases. The V and J ends lost 1 base and 3 bases, in that order; junction bases with no gene match: 5. Germline V lookup: CDR1 LNHDA, CDR2 SQIVND (reference sequence). The CDR3 sequence is 15 residues long. CDR3: CASSIGGTIKETQYF. The CDR3 coding sequence is TGTGCCAGTAGTATAGGAGGGACTATTAAAGAGACCCAGTACTTC.

The chain recombines TRBV7-8 with TRBJ2-7, with 8 bases identical to TRBD1. The CDR3 contains 16 residues. In germline, CDR1 is SGHVS, CDR2 FQNEAQ. After removal of 5 bases from V and 3 bases from J, the junction contained 12 bases not matched to a gene. CDR3 nucleotide sequence: TGTGCCAGCAGCACCGATGTTTCGACAGGGGACTACGAGCAGTACTTC. This sequence encodes CASSTDVSTGDYEQYF.

The chain employs TRBV19 and TRBJ1-1; no definite D call. The CDR3 loop spans 13 amino acids. The germline V and J ends were trimmed by 2 bases and 0 bases, with 4 bases remaining between them. Germline loops: CDR1 LNHDA, CDR2 SQIVND (reference sequence). CDR3: CASSITVNTEAFF. The CDR3 nucleotides read TGTGCCAGTAGTATAACGGTGAACACTGAAGCTTTCTTT.